This T cell receptor (beta chain) came from a study of blood T cell repertoires in COVID-19. Study context: T cells, B-cell-depleted T cells, or PBMCs provided the cDNA or gDNA that served as material.

Libraries were prepared by immunoSEQ multiplex PCR; TCRdb keeps only in-frame clonotypes and omits some of them. This sample carries approximately 68,000 clones, approximately 91% of them seen once, and the ten largest clones take roughly 2.5%. Germline CDR1 SGDLS, CDR2 YYNGEE. V was clipped by 0 bases and J by 5 bases; unmatched bases: 5. The CDR3 is 15 amino acids. The J gene is TRBJ2-5, the V gene TRBV9, with 9 bases aligning to TRBD2. The sample consisted of peripheral blood. The sequence derives from an older man with active or convalescent COVID-19. CDR3: CASSVGGTSLETQYF. The CDR3 region has the DNA TGTGCCAGCAGCGTAGGTGGGACTAGCCTTGAGACCCAGTACTTC.